The source of this T cell receptor beta chain is a study of T cell clonality in common variable immunodeficiency. Notes on this clone: Antigen specificity is unknown. Sequencing ends 3 residues short of the CDR3 end; the germline J gene provides the rest.

Study findings and constraints: Fewer TCRbeta clones were shared among CVID subjects than controls.

Only in-frame clones appear in the TCRdb table, and some are missing; sequencing was by immunoSEQ multiplex PCR. The table lists some 60,000 clones, with no singletons. The junction had 12 bases not matched to a gene; V was cut back by 5 bases and J by 6 bases. The CDR3 length is 16 residues. From germline, CDR1 is PRHDT and CDR2 FYEKMQ (reference sequence). Donors gave roughly 5 to 9 ml heparinized peripheral whole blood. V and J are TRBV13 and TRBJ2-7, with 11 bases aligning to TRBD2. The source of this sequence is a person between 18 and 75 years old in good health. The sample comprised peripheral blood mononuclear cells. CDR3 sequence: CASSAPLAGGFSEQYF. The sequenced CDR3 bases are TGTGCCAGCAGCGCCCCCCTAGCGGGAGGATTTTCCGAG.